This T cell receptor (beta chain) originates from a study of T cells in Graves' hyperthyroidism and ophthalmopathy. V was clipped by 2 bases and J by 11 bases; unmatched bases: 9. CDR1 MNHEY and CDR2 SVGAGI come from the germline V gene. CDR3 length equals 14 residues. Amplified TCR beta CDR3 regions derived from RNA transcripts. When the TCR CDR3 underwent first-round RT-PCR, the HTBI primer set was used. TCRdb used MiXCR to reprocess the multiplex PCR reads, holding one entry per CDR3 protein. Among about 480,000 distinct CDR3 sequences listed, 13% to 15% were seen once. This clonotype was seen ten or more times.

The chain links TRBV6-5 to TRBJ1-1, with 9 positions matching TRBD1. The sequenced sample consisted of blood. This clonotype originated in a woman aged 18-29 years with Graves' hyperthyroidism. CDR3: CASSYRPGTGSAFF. Written as DNA, the CDR3 is TGTGCCAGCAGTTACCGTCCCGGGACAGGGTCGGCTTTCTTT.